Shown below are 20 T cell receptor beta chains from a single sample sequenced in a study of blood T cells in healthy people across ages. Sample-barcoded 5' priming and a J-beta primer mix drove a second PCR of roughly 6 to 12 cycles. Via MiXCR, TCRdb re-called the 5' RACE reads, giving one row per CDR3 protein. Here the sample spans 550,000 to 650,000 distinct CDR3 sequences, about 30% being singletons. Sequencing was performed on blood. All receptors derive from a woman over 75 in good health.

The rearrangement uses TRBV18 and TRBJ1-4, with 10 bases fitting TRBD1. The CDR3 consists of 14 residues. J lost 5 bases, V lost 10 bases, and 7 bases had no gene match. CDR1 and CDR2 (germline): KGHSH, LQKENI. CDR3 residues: CATGQGVANEKLFF. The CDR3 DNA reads TGTGCCACCGGACAGGGGGTCGCCAATGAAAAACTGTTTTTT.

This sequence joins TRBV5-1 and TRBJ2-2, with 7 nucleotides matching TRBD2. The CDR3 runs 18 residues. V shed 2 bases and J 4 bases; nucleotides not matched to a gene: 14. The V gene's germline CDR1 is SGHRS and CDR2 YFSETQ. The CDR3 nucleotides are TGCGCCAGCAGCTTTCTTGCTAGCGGTTCTTCTGCCACCGGGGAGCTGTTTTTT. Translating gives CASSFLASGSSATGELFF. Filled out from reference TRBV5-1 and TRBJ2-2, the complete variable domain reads KAGVTQTPRYLIKTRGQQVTLSCSPISGHRSVSWYQQTPGQGLQFLFEYFSETQRNKGNFPGRFSGRQFSNSRSEMNVSTLELGDSALYLCASSFLASGSSATGELFFGEGSRLTVL.

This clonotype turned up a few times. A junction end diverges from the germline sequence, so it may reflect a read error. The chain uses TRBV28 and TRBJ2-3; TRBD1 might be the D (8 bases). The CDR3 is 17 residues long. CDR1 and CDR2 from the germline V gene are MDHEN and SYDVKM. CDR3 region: CASSRLGGGQATDTRYF. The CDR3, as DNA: TGTGCCAGCAGTCGTTTGGGGGGGGGACAGGCTACAGATACGCGGTATTTT. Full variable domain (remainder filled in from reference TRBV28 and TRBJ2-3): DVKVTQSSRYLVKRTGEKVFLECVQDMDHENMFWYRQDPGLGLRLIYFSYDVKMKEKGDIPEGYSVSREKKERFSLILESASTNQTSMYLCASSRLGGGQATDTRYFGPGTRLTVL.

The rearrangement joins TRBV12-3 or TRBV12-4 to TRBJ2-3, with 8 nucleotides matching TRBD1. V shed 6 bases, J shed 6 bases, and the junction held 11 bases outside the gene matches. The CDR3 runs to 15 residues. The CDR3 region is CASRKDRVSVDTQYF. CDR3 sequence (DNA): TGTGCCAGCAGGAAGGACAGGGTGAGCGTGGATACGCAGTATTTT.

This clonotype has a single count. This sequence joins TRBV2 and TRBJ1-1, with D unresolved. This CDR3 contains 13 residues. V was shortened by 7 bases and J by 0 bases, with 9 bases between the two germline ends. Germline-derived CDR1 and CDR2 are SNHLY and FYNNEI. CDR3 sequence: CASKTTLNTEAFF. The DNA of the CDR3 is TGTGCCAGCAAGACCACCTTGAACACTGAAGCTTTCTTT.

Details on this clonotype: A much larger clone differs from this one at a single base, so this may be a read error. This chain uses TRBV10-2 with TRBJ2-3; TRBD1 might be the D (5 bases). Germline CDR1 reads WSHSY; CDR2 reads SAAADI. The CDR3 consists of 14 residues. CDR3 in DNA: TGCGCCAGCAAAACAGGCGTAGGCACAGATGCGCAGTATTTT. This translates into CASKTGVGTDAQYF.

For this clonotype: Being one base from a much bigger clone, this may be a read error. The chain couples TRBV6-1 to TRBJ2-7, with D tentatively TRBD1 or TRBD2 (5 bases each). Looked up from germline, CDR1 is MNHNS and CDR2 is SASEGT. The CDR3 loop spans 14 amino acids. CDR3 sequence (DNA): TGTGTCAGCAAGTCTAATTGGGGGATCTTGGAGCAGTACTTC. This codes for CVSKSNWGILEQYF.

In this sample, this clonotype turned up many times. CDR3 loop: CSATPGQLSNQPQHF. In DNA, the CDR3 is TGCAGTGCTACCCCGGGACAACTTAGCAATCAGCCCCAGCATTTT. The chain recombines TRBV20-1 with TRBJ1-5; D is possibly TRBD1 (6 bases). V lost 4 bases and J 0 bases, leaving 13 bases between the germline ends. The CDR3 is 15 residues long. In germline, CDR1 is DFQATT, CDR2 SNEGSKA (reference sequence).

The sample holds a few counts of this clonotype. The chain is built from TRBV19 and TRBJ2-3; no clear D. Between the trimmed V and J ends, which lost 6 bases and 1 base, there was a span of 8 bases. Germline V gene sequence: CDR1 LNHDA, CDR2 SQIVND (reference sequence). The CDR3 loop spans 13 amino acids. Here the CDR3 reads CASRPQGTDTQYF. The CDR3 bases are TGTGCCAGTAGGCCCCAGGGCACAGATACGCAGTATTTT.

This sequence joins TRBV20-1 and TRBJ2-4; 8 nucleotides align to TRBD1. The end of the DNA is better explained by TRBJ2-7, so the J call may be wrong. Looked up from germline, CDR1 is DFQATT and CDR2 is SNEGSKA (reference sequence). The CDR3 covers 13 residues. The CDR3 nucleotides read TGCAGTGCTAGATGGCAGGGGGCTTACGAGCAGTACTTC. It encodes CSARWQGAYEQYF.

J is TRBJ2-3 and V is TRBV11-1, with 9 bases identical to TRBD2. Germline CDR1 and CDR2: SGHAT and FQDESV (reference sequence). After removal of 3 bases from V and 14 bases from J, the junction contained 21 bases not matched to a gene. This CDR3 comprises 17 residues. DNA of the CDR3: TGTGCCAGCAGCTTCCGGACTAGCGAGACTCACCCCAACCCCCTGTATTTT. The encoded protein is CASSFRTSETHPNPLYF.

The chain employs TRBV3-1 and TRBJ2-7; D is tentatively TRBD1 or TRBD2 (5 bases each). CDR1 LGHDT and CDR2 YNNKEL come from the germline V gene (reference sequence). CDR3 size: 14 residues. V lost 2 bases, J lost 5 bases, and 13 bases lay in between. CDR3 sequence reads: CASSQFGKGHEQYF. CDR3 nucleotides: TGTGCCAGCAGCCAATTCGGGAAGGGACACGAGCAGTACTTC.

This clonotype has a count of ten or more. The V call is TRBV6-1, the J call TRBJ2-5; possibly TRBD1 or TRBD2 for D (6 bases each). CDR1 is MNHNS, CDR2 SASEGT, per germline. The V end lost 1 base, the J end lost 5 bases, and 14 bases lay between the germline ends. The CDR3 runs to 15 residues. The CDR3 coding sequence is TGTGCCAGCAGTGAAGTCCGGGGGCCGGCGGAGACCCAGTACTTC. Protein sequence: CASSEVRGPAETQYF.

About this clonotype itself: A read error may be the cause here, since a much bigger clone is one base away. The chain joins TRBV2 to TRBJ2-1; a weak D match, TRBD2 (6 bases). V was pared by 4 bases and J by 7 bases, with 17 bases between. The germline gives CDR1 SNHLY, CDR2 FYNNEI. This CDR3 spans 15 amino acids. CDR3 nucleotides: TGTGCCAGCAGTGGAGCTCGGGGGATAGCGAATGAGCAGTTCTTC. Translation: CASSGARGIANEQFF.

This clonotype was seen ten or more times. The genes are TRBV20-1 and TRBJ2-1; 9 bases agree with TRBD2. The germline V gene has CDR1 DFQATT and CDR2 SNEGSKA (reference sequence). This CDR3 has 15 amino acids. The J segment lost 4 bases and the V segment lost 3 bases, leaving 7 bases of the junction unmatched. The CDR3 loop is CSASGLAGIYNEQFF. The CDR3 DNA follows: TGCAGTGCTAGTGGCCTAGCGGGGATATACAATGAGCAGTTCTTC.

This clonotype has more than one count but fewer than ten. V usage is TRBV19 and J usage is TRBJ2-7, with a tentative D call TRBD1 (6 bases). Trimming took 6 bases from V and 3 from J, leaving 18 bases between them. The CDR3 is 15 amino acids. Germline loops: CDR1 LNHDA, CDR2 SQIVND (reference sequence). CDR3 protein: CASRETAQGLYEQYF. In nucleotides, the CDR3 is TGTGCCAGTAGGGAAACGGCGCAGGGGCTCTACGAGCAGTACTTC.

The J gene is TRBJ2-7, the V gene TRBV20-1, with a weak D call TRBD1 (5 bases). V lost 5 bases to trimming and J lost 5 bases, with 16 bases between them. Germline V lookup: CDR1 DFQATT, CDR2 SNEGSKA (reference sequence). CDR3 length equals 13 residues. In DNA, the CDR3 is TGCAGTGCTTGCAGGGCCCCTCGCGACGAGCAGTACTTC. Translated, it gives CSACRAPRDEQYF.

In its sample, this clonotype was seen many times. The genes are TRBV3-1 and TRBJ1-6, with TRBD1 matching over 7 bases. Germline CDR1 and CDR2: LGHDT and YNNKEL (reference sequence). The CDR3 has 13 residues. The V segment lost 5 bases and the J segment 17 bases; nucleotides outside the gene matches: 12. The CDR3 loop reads CASSDFGGTAIHF. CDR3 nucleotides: TGTGCCAGCAGCGACTTCGGCGGGACAGCAATCCACTTT.

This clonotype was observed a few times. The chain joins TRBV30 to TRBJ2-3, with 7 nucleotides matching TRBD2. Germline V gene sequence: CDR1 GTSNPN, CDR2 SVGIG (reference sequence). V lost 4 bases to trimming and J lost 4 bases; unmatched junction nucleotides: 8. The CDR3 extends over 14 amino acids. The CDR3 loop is CAWKWGGSADTQYF. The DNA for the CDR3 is TGTGCCTGGAAATGGGGGGGGTCGGCAGATACGCAGTATTTT. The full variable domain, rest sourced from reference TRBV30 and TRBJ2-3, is SQTIHQWPATLVQPVGSPLSLECTVEGTSNPNLYWYRQAAGRGLQLLFYSVGIGQISSEVPQNLSASRPQDRQFILSSKKLLLSDSGFYLCAWKWGGSADTQYFGPGTRLTVL.

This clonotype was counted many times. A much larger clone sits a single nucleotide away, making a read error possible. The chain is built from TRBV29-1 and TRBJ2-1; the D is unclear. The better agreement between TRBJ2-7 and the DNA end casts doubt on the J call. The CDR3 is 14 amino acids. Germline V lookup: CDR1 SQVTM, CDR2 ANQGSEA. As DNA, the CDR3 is TGCAGCGGCCAAGTGGCCCTCTCCTACAATGAGCAGTACTTC. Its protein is CSGQVALSYNEQYF.